One and the same sample provided the 31 T cell receptor beta chains below, sequenced in a study of T cell repertoires in cytomegalovirus infection. TCRdb re-analysed the reads in MiXCR, keeping a single row per CDR3 protein. The sample carries 200,000 to 300,000 distinct CDR3 sequences, around an eighth recorded once. Sequencing was carried out using PBMCs. These receptors came from a human donor in good health (CMV status not recorded). Some clones in this sample may be carry-over from other donors' samples.

This clonotype was detected ten times or more. This rearrangement joins TRBV27 to TRBJ1-5; 9 nucleotides line up with TRBD1. Losses at the gene ends were 4 bases for V and 6 bases for J; bases not matched to a gene: 4. Germline CDR1 MNHEY, CDR2 SMNVEV (reference sequence). CDR3 length equals 14 residues. The CDR3 spells CASSSDRGIQPQHF. CDR3 DNA sequence: TGTGCCAGCAGTTCGGACAGGGGAATTCAGCCCCAGCATTTT.

This clonotype was counted only a few times. The CDR3, as DNA: TGCGCCAGCAGCCGACCCATGGGGTTAGCGAACACCGGGGAGCTGTTTTTT. This gives the protein CASSRPMGLANTGELFF. The V gene is TRBV5-1, the J gene TRBJ2-2; the D is unclear. The V end was cut by 4 bases, the J end by 0 bases, with 16 bases between. This CDR3 has 17 residues. Germline V gene data show CDR1 as SGHRS and CDR2 as YFSETQ.

This clonotype came up once. The V call is TRBV19, the J call TRBJ2-2; a weak D match, TRBD2 (5 bases). V lost 4 bases, J lost 1 base, and 10 bases lay in between. CDR1 is LNHDA and CDR2 is SQIVND in the germline V gene (reference sequence). This CDR3 is built from 15 residues. Here the CDR3 reads CASSRGDENTGELFF. In nucleotides, the CDR3 is TGTGCCAGTAGTAGGGGAGACGAGAACACCGGGGAGCTGTTTTTT.

V gene TRBV7-2 combines with J gene TRBJ2-3; the D is unclear. Germline V gives CDR1 SGHTA, CDR2 FQGNSA. Trimming removed 1 base from V and 4 bases from J, with 12 bases in between. This CDR3 is 15 amino acids long. The CDR3 spells CASSLVSQPADTQYF. CDR3 DNA: TGTGCCAGCAGCTTAGTTTCCCAGCCAGCAGATACGCAGTATTTT.

This clonotype has only a few counts. V is TRBV6-2 or TRBV6-3 and J is TRBJ2-7, with D possibly TRBD1 on 5 matching bases. Trimming cost V 7 bases and J 0 bases, with 16 bases left between them. The CDR3 runs 15 residues. Germline V gene lookup returns CDR1 MNHEY and CDR2 SVGEGT. As DNA, the CDR3 is TGTGCCAGCATCGGTCAGGGATACAGCTCCTACGAGCAGTACTTC. It yields the protein CASIGQGYSSYEQYF.

This clonotype was detected ten times or more. This chain joins TRBV14 and TRBJ2-5, with D possibly matching TRBD2 (6 bases). This CDR3 is 13 amino acids long. V gave up 6 bases and J gave up 2 bases, with 10 bases separating them. Germline values: CDR1 SGHDN, CDR2 FVKESK. The CDR3 protein is CASSGGMQETQYF. Written as DNA, the CDR3 is TGTGCCAGCAGTGGGGGGATGCAAGAGACCCAGTACTTC. Looking up the rest from reference TRBV14 and TRBJ2-5 gives the full variable domain: EAGVTQFPSHSVIEKGQTVTLRCDPISGHDNLYWYRRVMGKEIKFLLHFVKESKQDESGMPNNRFLAERTGGTYSTLKVQPAELEDSGVYFCASSGGMQETQYFGPGTRLLVL.

As regards this clonotype: Being one base from a much bigger clone, this may be a read error. The chain links TRBV7-3 to TRBJ2-1; 9 nucleotides line up with TRBD2. The J segment lost 9 bases and the V segment lost 1 base, leaving 7 bases of the junction unmatched. There are 15 residues in the CDR3. The V gene's germline CDR1 is SGHTA and CDR2 FQGTGA. The CDR3 sequence is CASSLKAAGGGEQFF. The CDR3 bases are TGTGCCAGCAGCTTAAAGGCGGCGGGAGGGGGTGAGCAGTTCTTC. The complete variable domain, with remaining parts taken from reference TRBV7-3 and TRBJ2-1, reads GAGVSQTPSNKVTEKGKYVELRCDPISGHTALYWYRQSLGQGPEFLIYFQGTGAADDSGLPNDRFFAVRPEGSVSTLKIQRTERGDSAVYLCASSLKAAGGGEQFFGPGTRLTVL.

The table lists this clonotype with many counts. The CDR3 is CASSPPTRRNEQFF. The DNA for the CDR3 is TGTGCCAGCAGCCCCCCGACAAGGAGGAATGAGCAGTTCTTC. V and J are TRBV7-2 and TRBJ2-1, with a tentative D call TRBD2 (5 bases). V was shortened by 5 bases and J by 7 bases, with 15 bases between the two germline ends. The CDR3 is 14 residues long. CDR1 and CDR2 (germline): SGHTA, FQGNSA.

This clonotype was seen ten or more times. The chain uses TRBV5-1 and TRBJ2-5; 11 nucleotides align to TRBD2. CDR1 is SGHRS and CDR2 is YFSETQ in the germline V gene. This CDR3 has 17 residues. V shed 4 bases, J shed 2 bases, and the junction held 10 bases outside the gene matches. The CDR3 region is CASSPGTSGGNQETQYF. Written as DNA, the CDR3 is TGCGCCAGCAGCCCCGGGACTAGCGGTGGGAATCAAGAGACCCAGTACTTC.

This clonotype was found many times. CDR3 DNA sequence: TGTGCCAGCAGTTACTCGAGTAGGGGTTTCACAGATACGCAGTATTTT. Its translation: CASSYSSRGFTDTQYF. V usage is TRBV6-2 or TRBV6-3 and J usage is TRBJ2-3; D might be TRBD1 (5 bases). The CDR3 runs to 16 residues. Germline V gene lookup returns CDR1 MNHEY and CDR2 SVGEGT. V gave up 0 bases and J gave up 2 bases, with 12 bases separating them.

Many counts were recorded for this clonotype. J is TRBJ1-1 and V is TRBV20-1, with D unclear. V lost 3 bases and J 5 bases, leaving 16 bases between the germline ends. CDR3 length: 14 amino acids. Germline values: CDR1 DFQATT, CDR2 SNEGSKA (reference sequence). The CDR3 is CSARQLKGRTEAFF. CDR3 bases: TGCAGTGCTAGGCAGCTTAAGGGTCGGACTGAAGCTTTCTTT.

This clonotype was found many times. The J gene is TRBJ2-1, the V gene TRBV28; TRBD2 matches at 9 bases. V lost 3 bases to trimming and J lost 9 bases; unmatched junction nucleotides: 12. Germline values: CDR1 MDHEN, CDR2 SYDVKM. The CDR3 runs to 16 residues. The CDR3 DNA reads TGTGCCAGCAGTTTTACGGGGGAAGGCGGGAGGGTTGAGCAGTTCTTC. Translating gives CASSFTGEGGRVEQFF.

This clonotype was recorded a few times. The CDR3 here is CSVDSPGRNEKLFF. The CDR3 bases are TGCAGCGTTGATTCGCCAGGCCGGAATGAAAAACTGTTTTTT. The gene calls are TRBV29-1 and TRBJ1-4; D gene uncertain. Germline V CDR1 and CDR2: SQVTM, ANQGSEA. The CDR3 is made up of 14 amino acids. Trimming removed 3 bases at V and 5 bases at J, with 13 bases between.

This clonotype appeared a few times. V and J are TRBV3-1 and TRBJ2-1; possibly TRBD1 for D (5 bases). The CDR3 extends over 15 amino acids. Per the germline V gene, CDR1 is LGHDT and CDR2 is YNNKEL (reference sequence). V lost 4 bases, J lost 7 bases, and 17 bases lay in between. Written as DNA, the CDR3 is TGTGCCAGCAGCCCACGATCAGGGCCGAGGAATGAGCAGTTCTTC. It codes for CASSPRSGPRNEQFF.

This sequence joins TRBV2 and TRBJ2-1; TRBD2 might be the D (6 bases). CDR1 is SNHLY, CDR2 FYNNEI, per germline. The germline V and J ends were trimmed by 6 bases and 1 base, with 16 bases remaining between them. The CDR3 extends over 16 amino acids. The CDR3 protein is CASSPPTGESYNEQFF. The DNA for the CDR3 is TGTGCCAGCAGCCCCCCGACGGGAGAGTCCTACAATGAGCAGTTCTTC.

At least ten counts were recorded for this clonotype. The gene calls are TRBV7-2 and TRBJ1-3; D possibly corresponds to TRBD1 (5 bases). Between the trimmed V and J ends, which lost 4 bases and 0 bases, there was a span of 10 bases. The CDR3 consists of 15 residues. Germline V gives CDR1 SGHTA, CDR2 FQGNSA. The CDR3 DNA reads TGTGCCAGCAGCTCGGGACGGTACTCTGGAAACACCATATATTTT. Its protein is CASSSGRYSGNTIYF.

This chain connects TRBV5-1 to TRBJ2-5; D uncertain. V was pared by 0 bases and J by 5 bases, with 14 bases between. The CDR3 loop spans 15 amino acids. Germline assignment: CDR1 SGHRS and CDR2 YFSETQ. The CDR3 loop reads CASSLALTDGETQYF. As DNA, the CDR3 is TGCGCCAGCAGCTTGGCCCTGACGGATGGGGAGACCCAGTACTTC. The variable domain in full, with the rest retrieved from reference TRBV5-1 and TRBJ2-5, is KAGVTQTPRYLIKTRGQQVTLSCSPISGHRSVSWYQQTPGQGLQFLFEYFSETQRNKGNFPGRFSGRQFSNSRSEMNVSTLELGDSALYLCASSLALTDGETQYFGPGTRLLVL.

The sample holds many counts of this clonotype. V is TRBV20-1 and J is TRBJ1-1; perhaps TRBD1 as D (5 bases). From germline, CDR1 is DFQATT and CDR2 SNEGSKA (reference sequence). Trimming removed 3 bases at V and 0 bases at J, with 8 bases between. The CDR3 is 13 amino acids. The CDR3 region has the DNA TGCAGTGCTAGGGGGGAAATGAACACTGAAGCTTTCTTT. It yields the protein CSARGEMNTEAFF.

The J gene is TRBJ1-2, the V gene TRBV19; a possible D gene is TRBD1 (6 bases). The V gene lost 1 base and the J gene lost 8 bases, with 17 bases spanning the gap. The CDR3 extends over 15 amino acids. The germline gives CDR1 LNHDA, CDR2 SQIVND (reference sequence). The CDR3 sequence is CASSIGRTGNGGYTF. For the CDR3, the DNA is TGTGCCAGTAGTATAGGGAGAACAGGGAACGGCGGCTACACCTTC.

The rearrangement joins TRBV6-2 or TRBV6-3 to TRBJ2-5; 7 bases align to TRBD2. CDR1 and CDR2 from the germline V gene are MNHEY and SVGEGT. This CDR3 has 14 residues. The V gene end was trimmed by 4 bases and the J gene end by 7 bases; junction bases not matched to a gene: 9. In DNA, the CDR3 is TGTGCCAGCAGTTCTGCGGGAGTAGTTGGGACCCAGTACTTC. Translating gives CASSSAGVVGTQYF.

This chain links TRBV5-6 with TRBJ2-5; D may be TRBD2 (6 bases). V lost 6 bases to trimming and J lost 1 base, with 16 bases between them. Germline assignment: CDR1 SGHDT and CDR2 YYEEEE. The CDR3 totals 15 residues. For the CDR3, the DNA is TGTGCCAGCACCTACACTCCGGGAGCCCAAGAGACCCAGTACTTC. It translates to CASTYTPGAQETQYF.

This clonotype was detected many times. V and J are TRBV7-2 and TRBJ2-1; perhaps TRBD1 as D (6 bases). The V and J ends lost 0 bases and 3 bases respectively, with 9 bases between them. CDR3 length: 15 amino acids. Germline V gene lookup returns CDR1 SGHTA and CDR2 FQGNSA. The DNA of the CDR3 is TGTGCCAGCAGCTTAGCGGTACAGGGCTACAATGAGCAGTTCTTC. It is translated as CASSLAVQGYNEQFF.

The rearrangement joins TRBV20-1 to TRBJ2-3, with TRBD2 as a possible D gene (8 bases). V lost 6 bases, J lost 4 bases, and 23 bases lay in between. This CDR3 spans 16 amino acids. Germline V CDR1 and CDR2: DFQATT, SNEGSKA (reference sequence). The CDR3 loop reads CSARSTSGGGSDTQYF. In DNA, the CDR3 is TGCAGTGCAAGATCAACTAGCGGAGGGGGCTCAGATACGCAGTATTTT.

This clonotype was observed at least ten times. The chain employs TRBV7-2 and TRBJ2-7; D call uncertain. With 5 bases removed from V and 4 bases from J, the gap between germline ends came to 6 bases. The germline CDR1 and CDR2 sequences are SGHTA and FQGNSA. This CDR3 comprises 11 residues. CDR3 loop: CASSGDYEQYF. In DNA, the CDR3 is TGTGCCAGCAGCGGGGATTACGAGCAGTACTTC.

This clonotype occurred a few times. V usage is TRBV7-9 and J usage is TRBJ2-1; 13 bases are shared with TRBD2. V was clipped by 3 bases and J by 4 bases; unmatched bases: 3. The V gene's germline CDR1 is SEHNR and CDR2 FQNEAQ (reference sequence). The CDR3 loop spans 16 amino acids. CDR3 sequence reads: CASSFTTSGGYNEQFF. The CDR3 DNA is TGTGCCAGCAGCTTCACGACTAGCGGGGGGTACAATGAGCAGTTCTTC.

This clonotype has a count of ten or more. The chain couples TRBV12-3 or TRBV12-4 to TRBJ2-5; TRBD1 matches 11 bases. The CDR3 totals 14 residues. V was pared by 3 bases and J by 5 bases, with 2 bases of the junction left unmatched. The CDR3 nucleotides read TGTGCCAGCAGTTTTGGACAGGGGGCTGAGACCCAGTACTTC. This translates into CASSFGQGAETQYF.

This clonotype was counted ten times or more. The chain employs TRBV7-2 and TRBJ2-3, with 9 bases lining up with TRBD1. Per the germline V gene, CDR1 is SGHTA and CDR2 is FQGNSA. The CDR3 contains 16 residues. Losses at the gene ends were 5 bases for V and 4 bases for J; bases not matched to a gene: 10. The CDR3 DNA reads TGTGCCAGCAGCACCCGGGACAGGGATTTAGCAGATACGCAGTATTTT. This codes for CASSTRDRDLADTQYF.

This clonotype was recorded at least ten times. V usage is TRBV5-4 and J usage is TRBJ2-7; the D is unclear. CDR3 size: 15 residues. Germline V gene sequence: CDR1 SGHNT, CDR2 YYREEE (reference sequence). V lost 0 bases, J lost 4 bases, and 14 bases lay in between. CDR3 bases: TGTGCCAGCAGCTTGGATCCGAGAGCGTCGTACGAGCAGTACTTC. This gives the protein CASSLDPRASYEQYF. Full variable domain (missing parts from reference TRBV5-4 and TRBJ2-7): ETGVTQSPTHLIKTRGQQVTLRCSSQSGHNTVSWYQQALGQGPQFIFQYYREEENGRGNFPPRFSGLQFPNYSSELNVNALELDDSALYLCASSLDPRASYEQYFGPGTRLTVT.

This clonotype came up many times. The chain employs TRBV19 and TRBJ1-2; the D is unclear. V lost 3 bases, J lost 2 bases, and 16 bases lay in between. Germline CDR1 and CDR2: LNHDA and SQIVND (reference sequence). The CDR3 extends over 16 amino acids. CDR3 coding DNA: TGTGCCAGTAGTATCTCCCGACTCATTCGGAACTATGGCTACACCTTC. Protein product: CASSISRLIRNYGYTF.

This clonotype was recorded a few times. This chain connects TRBV19 to TRBJ1-2, with D tentatively TRBD1 (6 bases). V lost 6 bases to trimming and J lost 0 bases, with 14 bases between them. Germline CDR1 reads LNHDA; CDR2 reads SQIVND (reference sequence). The CDR3 sequence is 15 residues long. CDR3 sequence reads: CASSSTGISNYGYTF. The CDR3 bases are TGTGCCAGTAGCTCCACAGGGATCTCTAACTATGGCTACACCTTC.

This clonotype has at least ten counts. The V and J genes are TRBV28 and TRBJ2-1; TRBD2 matches at 13 bases. The CDR3 has 16 residues. Germline V gene lookup returns CDR1 MDHEN and CDR2 SYDVKM. J was trimmed by 10 bases and V by 5 bases; bases with no gene match: 11. The chain's CDR3 is CASSPLGTSGMREQFF. CDR3 DNA: TGTGCCAGCAGTCCTTTAGGGACTAGCGGGATGCGGGAGCAGTTCTTC.